This entry lists 27 T cell receptor beta chains sequenced from one sample in a study of CD8 T cells in Susac syndrome (dated by TCRdb to the late 2010s). Library construction relied on the immunoSEQ multiplex PCR assay. RNA was extracted with the RNeasy kit and roughly 0.45 to 1 ug was reverse transcribed using random hexamers. TCRdb cleaned the public reads at Q25 with fastp, built clones with MiXCR and kept in-frame beta chains. For every CDR3 protein sequence, its rows merge into one entry that carries the most common genes and DNA. Recorded for this sample are under 200,000 distinct CDR3 sequences; 91% of them occurred a single time. Clones ranked in the top ten supply 0.085% to 0.09% of the sample. The sequencing sample was made of CD4+ T cells from PBMCs. These receptors all stem from a human donor with Susac syndrome.

About this clonotype itself: One junction end disagrees with the germline gene, perhaps due to a read error. The V gene is TRBV7-9, the J gene TRBJ2-3, with a weak D call TRBD2 (5 bases). The CDR3 totals 16 residues. Germline values: CDR1 SEHNR, CDR2 FQNEAQ (reference sequence). CDR3 sequence (DNA): TGTGCCAGCAGCCTAGCCGGTTGGGAACCAACAGATACGCAGTATTTT. Residues: CASSLAGWEPTDTQYF.

The rearrangement joins TRBV12-3 or TRBV12-4 to TRBJ2-1; D remains ambiguous. The length of the CDR3 is 12 residues. Between the trimmed V and J ends, which lost 6 bases and 10 bases, there was a span of 13 bases. The DNA for the CDR3 is TGTGCCAGCAGCCCAACATCCGACGAGCAGTTCTTC. Its protein product is CASSPTSDEQFF.

The chain joins TRBV6-5 to TRBJ2-3; D might be TRBD2 (7 bases). V dropped 0 bases and J dropped 2 bases, with 9 bases sitting between them. CDR1 and CDR2 (germline): MNHEY, SVGAGI. The CDR3 spans 15 residues. CDR3 amino acids: CASSYSGGPTDTQYF. The CDR3 DNA reads TGTGCCAGCAGTTACTCCGGGGGGCCCACAGATACGCAGTATTTT.

This clonotype was counted a single time. The chain carries TRBV9 and TRBJ1-2; D remains unclear. V was cut by 4 bases and J by 2 bases, with 12 bases left in between. Germline values: CDR1 SGDLS, CDR2 YYNGEE. The CDR3 extends over 14 amino acids. This CDR3 reads CASSSKGRNYGYTF. CDR3 coding DNA: TGTGCCAGCAGCTCTAAGGGCAGGAACTATGGCTACACCTTC. The full variable domain, with the rest looked up from reference TRBV9 and TRBJ1-2, is DSGVTQTPKHLITATGQRVTLRCSPRSGDLSVYWYQQSLDQGLQFLIQYYNGEERAKGNILERFSAQQFPDLHSELNLSSLELGDSALYFCASSSKGRNYGYTFGSGTRLTVV.

The V gene is TRBV12-3 or TRBV12-4, the J gene TRBJ2-5, with TRBD2 identical over 7 bases. J gave up 4 bases and V 7 bases, and 15 bases lay outside the gene matches. The CDR3 loop spans 16 amino acids. The CDR3 DNA reads as TGTGCCAGCAATTTGTTAAGGGAGGGACTGCGAGAGACCCAGTACTTC. It encodes CASNLLREGLRETQYF.

The rearrangement joins TRBV5-1 to TRBJ2-1, with D maybe TRBD1 (6 bases). V lost 0 bases and J lost 2, with 18 bases in between. Germline V gene lookup returns CDR1 SGHRS and CDR2 YFSETQ. The CDR3 spans 18 residues. In DNA, the CDR3 is TGCGCCAGCAGCTTGGCCCTCTTAGAGCGGACAGCCTACAATGAGCAGTTCTTC. Amino acid sequence: CASSLALLERTAYNEQFF.

As DNA, the CDR3 is TGTGCCAGCAGTTATGGGACTAGCACGTCAGGAACGCAGTATTTT. It yields the protein CASSYGTSTSGTQYF. V and J are TRBV6-5 and TRBJ2-3, with 9 bases that match TRBD2. J lost 9 bases, V lost 3 bases, and 10 bases had no gene match. The length of the CDR3 is 15 residues. Germline-derived CDR1 and CDR2 are MNHEY and SVGAGI.

This clonotype was observed a single time. V and J are TRBV18 and TRBJ1-2; D is ambiguous. Germline V gives CDR1 KGHSH, CDR2 LQKENI. Trimming shortened V by 6 bases and J by 2 bases, and 10 bases separated the two germline ends. The CDR3 runs to 13 residues. CDR3 protein: CASSRDANYGYTF. DNA of the CDR3: TGTGCCAGCTCCCGAGACGCCAACTATGGCTACACCTTC. Supplemented by reference TRBV18 and TRBJ1-2, the full variable domain reads NAGVMQNPRHLVRRRGQEARLRCSPMKGHSHVYWYRQLPEEGLKFMVYLQKENIIDESGMPKERFSAEFPKEGPSILRIQQVVRGDSAAYFCASSRDANYGYTFGSGTRLTVV.

V is TRBV20-1 and J is TRBJ2-1, with 12 bases aligning to TRBD2. J lost 2 bases, V lost 1 base, and 6 bases had no gene match. This CDR3 region has 17 residues. The germline gives CDR1 DFQATT, CDR2 SNEGSKA (reference sequence). The CDR3 region is CSARGLAGEKTYNEQFF. The DNA for the CDR3 is TGCAGTGCTAGAGGACTAGCGGGAGAGAAAACCTACAATGAGCAGTTCTTC.

The chain combines TRBV19 with TRBJ1-2; possibly TRBD1 for D (6 bases). The V gene's germline CDR1 is LNHDA and CDR2 SQIVND (reference sequence). The CDR3 is 15 amino acids. V shed 4 bases and J shed 2 bases, with 14 bases lying between them. CDR3 sequence: CASSTTGLTNYGYTF. In DNA form, the CDR3 reads TGTGCCAGTAGTACTACAGGGCTTACCAACTATGGCTACACCTTC.

The V call is TRBV7-2, the J call TRBJ2-3; D is unresolved. The V end lost 4 bases, the J end lost 4 bases, and 9 bases lay between the germline ends. Germline V gene data show CDR1 as SGHTA and CDR2 as FQGNSA. The CDR3 runs 13 residues. Here the CDR3 reads CASSSGVADTQYF. The CDR3, as DNA: TGTGCCAGCAGCTCCGGAGTTGCAGATACGCAGTATTTT.

This chain uses TRBV27 with TRBJ2-7; the match to TRBD2 covers 13 bases. Trimming took 7 bases from V and 2 from J; bases not matched to a gene: 8. Germline-derived CDR1 and CDR2 are MNHEY and SMNVEV (reference sequence). This CDR3 region has 16 residues. CDR3 nucleotides: TGTGCCAGCACCCTGAAGGGACTAGCGGGACCCTACGAGCAGTACTTC. The encoded protein is CASTLKGLAGPYEQYF.

This sequence joins TRBV6-5 and TRBJ2-7; a weak D match, TRBD2 (6 bases). The germline gives CDR1 MNHEY, CDR2 SVGAGI. V lost 6 bases to trimming and J lost 3 bases, with 12 bases between them. The CDR3 is 13 residues long. This chain's CDR3 is CASSSGTYYEQYF. Here the CDR3 DNA reads TGTGCCAGCAGCTCCGGGACTTACTACGAGCAGTACTTC.

The chain couples TRBV28 to TRBJ2-5; 7 nucleotides line up with TRBD2. The CDR3 totals 16 residues. V lost 4 bases, J lost 2 bases, and 10 bases stayed unmatched. Germline CDR1 is MDHEN and CDR2 is SYDVKM. The CDR3 sequence: CASSSGGRTRQETQYF. The CDR3 DNA follows: TGTGCCAGCAGTTCCGGAGGACGGACTAGGCAAGAGACCCAGTACTTC.

The chain uses TRBV28 and TRBJ1-2; D ambiguous. Germline CDR1 and CDR2: MDHEN and SYDVKM. V was shortened by 6 bases and J by 4 bases, with 9 bases between the two germline ends. The CDR3 extends over 12 amino acids. The CDR3 region is CASRTPFYGYTF. The CDR3 region has the DNA TGTGCCAGCAGGACACCCTTCTATGGCTACACCTTC.

The J gene is TRBJ1-5, the V gene TRBV7-2; unclear D gene. Trimming removed 8 bases from V and 3 bases from J, with 17 bases in between. The germline gives CDR1 SGHTA, CDR2 FQGNSA. The CDR3 covers 15 residues. CDR3 in amino acids: CASARSLGVNQPQHF. For the CDR3, the DNA is TGTGCCAGCGCGAGGTCGTTAGGAGTCAATCAGCCCCAGCATTTT.

This clonotype was seen only once. The chain recombines TRBV12-2 with TRBJ1-2; TRBD1, the table's D call, lacks a check against the DNA. TRBV12-2 is reported as a pseudogene. CDR3 size: 14 residues. In nucleotides, the CDR3 is TGTGCAAGTCGCCTGCGAGGGGATTTCTATGGCTACACCTTC. This codes for CASRLRGDFYGYTF.

This sequence joins TRBV12-3 or TRBV12-4 and TRBJ2-1; D might be TRBD2 (6 bases). The CDR3 is made up of 11 amino acids. Trimming stripped 2 bases from V and 10 bases from J, with 6 bases between. Here the CDR3 reads CASSLTSEQFF. In DNA form, the CDR3 reads TGTGCCAGCAGTTTAACTAGCGAGCAGTTCTTC.

In its sample, this clonotype was seen once. The chain joins TRBV20-1 to TRBJ1-4; D perhaps matches TRBD1 (5 bases). Germline V gives CDR1 DFQATT, CDR2 SNEGSKA (reference sequence). Trimming stripped 2 bases from V and 1 base from J, with 5 bases between. This CDR3 is 13 amino acids long. The CDR3 region is CSARQGTNEKLFF. The CDR3 nucleotides are TGCAGTGCTAGACAGGGAACTAATGAAAAACTGTTTTTT.

The chain joins TRBV5-6 to TRBJ2-1; 8 positions match TRBD2. Germline V gives CDR1 SGHDT, CDR2 YYEEEE. This CDR3 is 14 amino acids long. Trimming took 7 bases from V and 0 from J; bases not matched to a gene: 3. CDR3 in DNA: TGTGCCAGCGATACTAGCGGCTCCTACAATGAGCAGTTCTTC. It specifies CASDTSGSYNEQFF.

The chain recombines TRBV30 with TRBJ1-2; D perhaps matches TRBD1 (6 bases). The CDR3 extends over 14 amino acids. Trimming took 4 bases from V and 3 from J, leaving 15 bases between them. CDR1 GTSNPN and CDR2 SVGIG come from the germline V gene (reference sequence). The CDR3, as DNA: TGTGCCTGGACTTGGGGGGGGCCTTACTATGGCTACACCTTC. Protein sequence: CAWTWGGPYYGYTF.

V and J are TRBV6-6 and TRBJ1-2, with D unresolved. Germline CDR1 MNHNY, CDR2 SVGAGI (reference sequence). The CDR3 totals 13 residues. V shed 5 bases and J shed 6 bases, with 13 bases lying between them. The CDR3, as DNA: TGTGCCAGCAGTAATCCCGAGATAAATGGCTACACCTTC. Protein product: CASSNPEINGYTF.

The chain employs TRBV29-1 and TRBJ2-7; the match to TRBD2 covers 10 bases. The V gene's germline CDR1 is SQVTM and CDR2 ANQGSEA. With 2 bases clipped from V and 6 bases from J, the junction kept 10 bases outside the gene matches. This CDR3 comprises 15 residues. DNA of the CDR3: TGCAGCGTTGAACGAGCGGGAGGGAGTCAGGGCGAGCAGTACTTC. Amino acid sequence: CSVERAGGSQGEQYF.

The chain has TRBV5-6 and TRBJ2-5; 10 positions agree with TRBD1. There are 18 residues in the CDR3. V shed 5 bases and J 0 bases; nucleotides not matched to a gene: 13. Germline loops: CDR1 SGHDT, CDR2 YYEEEE. CDR3 nucleotides: TGTGCCAGCAGTGTCCGCACCGGGACAGGGGCCAACCAAGAGACCCAGTACTTC. Protein: CASSVRTGTGANQETQYF. The full variable domain, rest sourced from reference TRBV5-6 and TRBJ2-5, is DAGVTQSPTHLIKTRGQQVTLRCSPKSGHDTVSWYQQALGQGPQFIFQYYEEEERQRGNFPDRFSGHQFPNYSSELNVNALLLGDSALYLCASSVRTGTGANQETQYFGPGTRLLVL.

The rearrangement links TRBV5-1 to TRBJ1-1, with 9 bases that match TRBD1. The ends lost 0 bases at V and 1 base at J; junction bases unmatched: 4. Germline loops: CDR1 SGHRS, CDR2 YFSETQ. CDR3 length: 16 residues. CDR3 in DNA: TGCGCCAGCAGCTTGGGGACAGGGGCCGGGAACACTGAAGCTTTCTTT. It specifies CASSLGTGAGNTEAFF.

The genes are TRBV20-1 and TRBJ1-5, with D uncertain. The CDR3 spans 13 residues. Germline CDR1 DFQATT, CDR2 SNEGSKA (reference sequence). Deletions cut 5 bases from V and 2 bases from J, with 10 bases between. The CDR3 protein is CSALYQGNQPQHF. The CDR3 coding sequence is TGCAGTGCTCTCTACCAGGGCAATCAGCCCCAGCATTTT.

This sequence joins TRBV20-1 and TRBJ2-3; the match to TRBD2 covers 10 bases. The CDR3 is 15 residues long. Germline V lookup: CDR1 DFQATT, CDR2 SNEGSKA (reference sequence). The V gene end was trimmed by 3 bases and the J gene end by 5 bases; junction bases not matched to a gene: 8. CDR3: CSASPPSGGRDTQYF. The CDR3 DNA reads as TGCAGTGCTAGTCCCCCTAGCGGGGGACGAGATACGCAGTATTTT.